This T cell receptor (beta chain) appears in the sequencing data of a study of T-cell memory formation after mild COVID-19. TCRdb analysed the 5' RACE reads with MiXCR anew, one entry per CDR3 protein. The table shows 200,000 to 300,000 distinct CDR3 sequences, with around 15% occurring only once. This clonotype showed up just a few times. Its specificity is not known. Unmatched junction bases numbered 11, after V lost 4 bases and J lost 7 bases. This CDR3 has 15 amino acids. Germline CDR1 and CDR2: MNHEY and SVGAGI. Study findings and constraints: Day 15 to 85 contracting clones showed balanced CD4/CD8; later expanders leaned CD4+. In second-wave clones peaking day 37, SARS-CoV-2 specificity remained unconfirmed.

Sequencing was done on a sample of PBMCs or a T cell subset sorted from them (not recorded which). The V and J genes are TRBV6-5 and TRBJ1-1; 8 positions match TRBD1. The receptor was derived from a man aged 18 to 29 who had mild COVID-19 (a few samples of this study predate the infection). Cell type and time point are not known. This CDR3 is CASSSLPGQGGEAFF. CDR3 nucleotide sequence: TGTGCCAGCAGTTCTCTTCCCGGACAGGGCGGTGAAGCTTTCTTT.